Shown below are 8 T cell receptor beta chains from a single sample sequenced in a study of Graves' ophthalmopathy and Graves' hyperthyroidism. Amplifying from RNA transcripts, the study obtained TCR beta CDR3 regions. In the first round, RT-PCR was carried out with HTBI primers, and a multiplex PCR formed the second round. Via MiXCR, TCRdb re-called the multiplex PCR reads, giving one row per CDR3 protein. The table includes about 640,000 distinct CDR3 sequences, more than 40% detected once. The sequencing input was peripheral blood. These receptor sequences come from an adult man with Graves' ophthalmopathy.

This chain joins TRBV19 and TRBJ2-7; D ambiguous. The CDR3 runs 14 residues. The germline gives CDR1 LNHDA, CDR2 SQIVND (reference sequence). With 7 bases removed from V and 4 bases from J, the gap between germline ends came to 17 bases. The CDR3 DNA is TGTGCCAGTACCTCCTTGGAGAGGCCTTACGAGCAGTACTTC. This translates into CASTSLERPYEQYF.

Remarks on this clonotype: The CDR3 does not end in the conserved phenylalanine or tryptophan, so this is likely a read error. The DNA is left out, because the CDR3 cannot be placed on it with certainty; the CDR3 is given as TCRdb lists it. The chain combines TRBV25-1 with TRBJ1-6. The CDR3 is 8 residues long, counting both termini. CDR1 and CDR2 from the germline V gene are MGHDK and SYGVNS. CDR3 in amino acids: CASSELQS.

This clonotype has just a few counts. This chain uses TRBV15 with TRBJ2-1; 12 nucleotides line up with TRBD2. CDR3 length: 15 residues. Germline CDR1 is LNHNV and CDR2 is YYDKDF (reference sequence). The trim removed 5 bases at V and 6 bases at J, leaving 5 bases unmatched. The CDR3 nucleotides read TGTGCCACCAGCCCCGGGACTAGCGGGCGCAATGAGCAGTTCTTC. Amino acid sequence: CATSPGTSGRNEQFF.

The V call is TRBV4-1, the J call TRBJ1-5, with D maybe TRBD1 (5 bases). The CDR3 runs 14 residues. The V gene's germline CDR1 is MGHRA and CDR2 YSYEKL. Trimming stripped 3 bases from V and 3 bases from J, with 9 bases between. The CDR3 here is CASSHRQNNQPQHF. DNA of the CDR3: TGCGCCAGCAGCCACCGACAGAACAATCAGCCCCAGCATTTT.

This clonotype was seen ten or more times. The chain links TRBV19 to TRBJ1-5; D gene unclear. Germline values: CDR1 LNHDA, CDR2 SQIVND (reference sequence). The CDR3 is 13 residues long. Trimming removed 3 bases from V and 2 bases from J, with 5 bases in between. CDR3 region: CASSIQRNQPQHF. As DNA, the CDR3 is TGTGCCAGTAGTATCCAGCGCAATCAGCCCCAGCATTTT.

This clonotype was seen a handful of times. J is TRBJ1-1 and V is TRBV5-8; possible D gene TRBD1, 5 bases. Germline V gene sequence: CDR1 SGHTS, CDR2 YDEGEE. The CDR3 runs 11 residues. Between the trimmed V and J ends, which lost 2 bases and 8 bases, there was a span of 7 bases. The CDR3 DNA is TGTGCCAGCAGCTTCAACAGGGAAGCTTTCTTT. Translating gives CASSFNREAFF.

The chain recombines TRBV6-1 with TRBJ1-5, with TRBD1 as a possible D gene (5 bases). The V gene's germline CDR1 is MNHNS and CDR2 SASEGT. V lost 8 bases and J 2 bases, leaving 19 bases between the germline ends. CDR3 length equals 16 residues. The CDR3 DNA sequence: TGTGCCAGCTTTAGATCGGGGGGTGATGGCAATCAGCCCCAGCATTTT. Translating it yields CASFRSGGDGNQPQHF.

This clonotype was counted at least ten times. The CDR3 DNA is TGCGCCAGCAGCGAATCGGGACAGGCACTGGGGGAGCAGTACTTC. It yields the protein CASSESGQALGEQYF. This sequence joins TRBV5-1 and TRBJ2-7, with 8 bases that match TRBD1. The V segment lost 4 bases and the J segment 7 bases; nucleotides outside the gene matches: 13. Germline loops: CDR1 SGHRS, CDR2 YFSETQ. The CDR3 contains 15 residues.